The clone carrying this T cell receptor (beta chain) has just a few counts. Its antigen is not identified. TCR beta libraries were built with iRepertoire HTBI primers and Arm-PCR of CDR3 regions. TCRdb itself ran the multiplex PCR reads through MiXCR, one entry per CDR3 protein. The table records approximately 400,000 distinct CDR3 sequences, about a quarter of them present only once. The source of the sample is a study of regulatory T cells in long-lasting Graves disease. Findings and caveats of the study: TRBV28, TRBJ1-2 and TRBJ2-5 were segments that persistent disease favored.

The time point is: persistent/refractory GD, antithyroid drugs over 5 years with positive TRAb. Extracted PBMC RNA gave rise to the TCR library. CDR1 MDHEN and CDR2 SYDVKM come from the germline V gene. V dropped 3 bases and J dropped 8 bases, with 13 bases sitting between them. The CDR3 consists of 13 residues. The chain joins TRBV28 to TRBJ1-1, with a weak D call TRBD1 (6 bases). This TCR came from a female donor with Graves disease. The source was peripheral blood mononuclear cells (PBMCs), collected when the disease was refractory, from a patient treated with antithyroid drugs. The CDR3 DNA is TGTGCCAGCAGTTTTCGGGGGGGCGGAGAAGCTTTCTTT. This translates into CASSFRGGGEAFF.